Each of the 22 T cell receptor beta chains below was sequenced from the same sample in a study of PD-1 blockade in mismatch repair-deficient tumors. TCRdb's table, derived via immunoSEQ multiplex PCR, lists solely in-frame clones and lacks some. The data show some 130,000 clones, approximately 91% seen once. This sample comprised peripheral blood, obtained approximately 69 weeks after starting pembrolizumab. The source of these receptors is an adult with mismatch repair-deficient cancer.

The chain carries TRBV6-4 and TRBJ2-3; no clear D. CDR3 length: 14 residues. The V end lost 3 bases, the J end lost 0 bases, and 7 bases lay between the germline ends. Germline V gene data show CDR1 as MRHNA and CDR2 as SNTAGT. The CDR3 sequence: CASSDKGSTDTQYF. CDR3 nucleotides: TGTGCCAGCAGTGATAAGGGTAGCACAGATACGCAGTATTTT.

CDR3 protein: CASSSGTGAYEQYF. CDR3 nucleotides: TGTGCCAGCAGCTCCGGGACAGGAGCTTACGAGCAGTACTTC. The J gene is TRBJ2-7, the V gene TRBV7-2; 8 nucleotides align to TRBD1. This CDR3 contains 14 residues. Trimming cost V 4 bases and J 4 bases; bases outside gene matches: 6. CDR1 SGHTA and CDR2 FQGNSA come from the germline V gene.

This clone was recorded only once. The chain links TRBV5-1 to TRBJ2-7, with D possibly TRBD1 on 5 matching bases. CDR1 and CDR2 from the germline V gene are SGHRS and YFSETQ. The CDR3 consists of 16 residues. Trimming stripped 2 bases from V and 4 bases from J, with 19 bases between. DNA for the CDR3: TGCGCCAGCAGCTTCGGGCAGGGTTCTCTGGGGTACGAGCAGTACTTC. The encoded protein is CASSFGQGSLGYEQYF. The full variable domain, with the rest looked up from reference TRBV5-1 and TRBJ2-7, is KAGVTQTPRYLIKTRGQQVTLSCSPISGHRSVSWYQQTPGQGLQFLFEYFSETQRNKGNFPGRFSGRQFSNSRSEMNVSTLELGDSALYLCASSFGQGSLGYEQYFGPGTRLTVT.

This clone was picked up a small number of times. The chain links TRBV9 to TRBJ1-1; D not resolved. The germline gives CDR1 SGDLS, CDR2 YYNGEE. The CDR3 is 12 residues long. V was pared by 3 bases and J by 1 base, with 4 bases between. DNA of the CDR3: TGTGCCAGCAGCGACAGGAACACTGAAGCTTTCTTT. As protein: CASSDRNTEAFF.

The rearrangement uses TRBV7-8 and TRBJ1-5; 7 positions match TRBD1. CDR3 length: 17 residues. Losses at the gene ends were 1 base for V and 7 bases for J; bases not matched to a gene: 13. Germline lookup yields CDR1 SGHVS and CDR2 FQNEAQ. CDR3 loop: CASSLVGGQVIWQPQHF. CDR3 nucleotides: TGTGCCAGCAGCTTAGTTGGAGGACAGGTAATCTGGCAGCCCCAGCATTTT.

V is TRBV4-1 and J is TRBJ2-7; D not resolved. This CDR3 region has 13 residues. The V end lost 0 bases, the J end lost 2 bases, and 5 bases lay between the germline ends. Germline V gives CDR1 MGHRA, CDR2 YSYEKL. In DNA, the CDR3 is TGCGCCAGCAGCCAAGACACCCCCTACGAGCAGTACTTC. Its protein product is CASSQDTPYEQYF.

The chain links TRBV4-1 to TRBJ1-5; 7 bases are a match to TRBD1. The CDR3 totals 15 residues. Per the germline V gene, CDR1 is MGHRA and CDR2 is YSYEKL. With V trimmed by 4 bases and J by 1 base, 4 bases remained unmatched. In DNA form, the CDR3 reads TGCGCCAGCAGCCTCAGGACAGGCAGCAATCAGCCCCAGCATTTT. It is translated as CASSLRTGSNQPQHF.

V usage is TRBV6-5 and J usage is TRBJ2-7; 10 nucleotides align to TRBD2. Germline assignment: CDR1 MNHEY and CDR2 SVGAGI. After removal of 5 bases from V and 5 bases from J, the junction contained 6 bases not matched to a gene. The CDR3 loop spans 14 amino acids. CDR3 nucleotide sequence: TGTGCCAGCAGTGACGCTAGCGGGAGTCACGAGCAGTACTTC. This encodes CASSDASGSHEQYF.

The rearrangement joins TRBV28 to TRBJ1-2, with 7 bases identical to TRBD1. CDR3 size: 13 residues. V lost 6 bases to trimming and J lost 7 bases; unmatched junction nucleotides: 8. Germline CDR1 MDHEN, CDR2 SYDVKM. CDR3 in DNA: TGTGCCAGCAGCAGAACAGGGGATCCTGGCTACACCTTC. This sequence encodes CASSRTGDPGYTF.

The chain couples TRBV5-1 to TRBJ2-2, with 11 positions matching TRBD1. The V gene's germline CDR1 is SGHRS and CDR2 YFSETQ. The CDR3 covers 16 residues. J was trimmed by 6 bases and V by 3 bases; bases with no gene match: 7. The DNA for the CDR3 is TGCGCCAGCAGCTGGGGACAGGGGGTATCTCCCGGGGAGCTGTTTTTT. Its protein is CASSWGQGVSPGELFF.

J is TRBJ2-5 and V is TRBV19, with D possibly matching TRBD2 (7 bases). The CDR3 contains 15 residues. V lost 5 bases to trimming and J lost 5 bases, with 18 bases between them. Germline lookup yields CDR1 LNHDA and CDR2 SQIVND (reference sequence). CDR3 DNA sequence: TGTGCCAGTAGTCCTATAGGGGGGGTTGCGGAGACCCAGTACTTC. It specifies CASSPIGGVAETQYF.

This chain links TRBV6-6 with TRBJ2-7, with 9 bases fitting TRBD1. Unmatched junction bases numbered 3, after V lost 0 bases and J lost 3 bases. Germline CDR1 MNHNY, CDR2 SVGAGI (reference sequence). The CDR3 is made up of 15 amino acids. CDR3 nucleotides: TGTGCCAGCAGTTACTCTGGGACAGGGCACTACGAGCAGTACTTC. Its translation: CASSYSGTGHYEQYF.

The J gene is TRBJ2-5, the V gene TRBV11-2; the match to TRBD2 covers 9 bases. Germline assignment: CDR1 SGHAT and CDR2 FQNNGV. CDR3 length: 14 amino acids. V trimming: 3 bases; J trimming: 4 bases; junction bases outside the gene matches: 3. This CDR3 reads CASSLGSGRETQYF. The CDR3 DNA is TGTGCCAGCAGCTTGGGTAGCGGGAGAGAGACCCAGTACTTC.

This clone was detected only once. The V gene is TRBV13, the J gene TRBJ2-5; TRBD2 matches 11 bases. Germline V lookup: CDR1 PRHDT, CDR2 FYEKMQ (reference sequence). V was pared by 1 base and J by 0 bases, with 4 bases of the junction left unmatched. The CDR3 has 17 amino acids. CDR3: CASSLASLAGDQETQYF. The DNA for the CDR3 is TGTGCCAGCAGCTTAGCCTCACTAGCGGGAGACCAAGAGACCCAGTACTTC.

The CDR3 DNA is TGTGCCAGCAGTTCGCAGTGGAGCACAGATACGCAGTATTTT. This sequence encodes CASSSQWSTDTQYF. This chain joins TRBV6-4 and TRBJ2-3; no reliable D call. V was shortened by 5 bases and J by 0 bases, with 9 bases between the two germline ends. CDR3 length equals 14 residues. Germline values: CDR1 MRHNA, CDR2 SNTAGT.

V and J are TRBV7-9 and TRBJ2-7; 8 bases are shared with TRBD1. The CDR3 covers 16 residues. Per germline, CDR1 SEHNR and CDR2 FQNEAQ (reference sequence). V trimming: 1 base; J trimming: 4 bases; junction bases outside the gene matches: 9. DNA of the CDR3: TGTGCCAGCAGCTTAGTGCTACGGACAGGGATGTACGAGCAGTACTTC. Protein product: CASSLVLRTGMYEQYF.

This chain uses TRBV11-1 with TRBJ2-7; possible D gene TRBD1, 6 bases. Trimming took off 5 bases at V and 1 base at J, with 9 bases between the two ends. The CDR3 totals 13 residues. Germline CDR1 and CDR2: SGHAT and FQDESV (reference sequence). CDR3 in amino acids: CASSLGQSYEQYF. The DNA for the CDR3 is TGTGCCAGCAGCCTTGGACAGTCCTACGAGCAGTACTTC.

This sequence joins TRBV30 and TRBJ1-3; D call uncertain. This CDR3 is 14 amino acids long. V dropped 4 bases and J dropped 0 bases, with 10 bases sitting between them. Germline V gives CDR1 GTSNPN, CDR2 SVGIG (reference sequence). The CDR3 here is CAWIRGSSGNTIYF. The CDR3 coding sequence is TGTGCCTGGATTCGGGGAAGCTCTGGAAACACCATATATTTT.

The V gene is TRBV19, the J gene TRBJ1-2, with D uncertain. Trimming removed 10 bases from V and 4 bases from J, with 10 bases in between. Germline V gives CDR1 LNHDA, CDR2 SQIVND (reference sequence). The CDR3 spans 11 residues. The CDR3 protein is CATKYGYGYTF. The CDR3 DNA reads TGTGCCACCAAATATGGCTATGGCTACACCTTC.

The chain couples TRBV28 to TRBJ2-7, with 10 bases matching TRBD2. V lost 11 bases to trimming and J lost 3 bases; unmatched junction nucleotides: 10. From germline, CDR1 is MDHEN and CDR2 SYDVKM. The CDR3 is 14 amino acids. CDR3 residues: CASESGRGFYEQYF. Written as DNA, the CDR3 is TGTGCCTCAGAAAGCGGGAGGGGATTCTACGAGCAGTACTTC.

The V gene is TRBV30, the J gene TRBJ2-3; 10 nucleotides match TRBD2. This CDR3 has 16 amino acids. V shed 1 base, J shed 4 bases, and the junction held 8 bases outside the gene matches. The V gene's germline CDR1 is GTSNPN and CDR2 SVGIG (reference sequence). The CDR3 loop reads CAWSAGTSGNADTQYF. For the CDR3, the DNA is TGTGCCTGGAGTGCCGGCACTAGCGGGAACGCAGATACGCAGTATTTT.

This clone showed up just a few times. The chain joins TRBV19 to TRBJ1-4, with D possibly being TRBD1 (6 bases). Trimming removed 10 bases from V and 6 bases from J, with 18 bases in between. Germline values: CDR1 LNHDA, CDR2 SQIVND (reference sequence). This CDR3 comprises 14 residues. The CDR3 is CATRPTGLYEKLFF. The CDR3 bases are TGTGCCACCAGACCGACAGGCTTGTATGAAAAACTGTTTTTT.